The 16 T cell receptor beta chains presented below share a single source sample, sequenced in a study of tumor-infiltrating lymphocytes in localized non-small cell lung cancer. Assay: immunoSEQ multiplex PCR; the TCRdb copy retains only in-frame clones and omits some. The table records roughly 24,000 clones, roughly 63% of them present only once. Sample: lung tumor tissue. These receptor sequences come from a human donor with non-small cell lung cancer.

The gene calls are TRBV5-4 and TRBJ2-1, with TRBD2 identical over 12 bases. The CDR3 sequence is 16 residues long. Germline V gives CDR1 SGHNT, CDR2 YYREEE (reference sequence). Trimming took 4 bases from V and 6 from J; bases not matched to a gene: 8. CDR3: CASSPGLAGDLNEQFF. CDR3 bases: TGTGCCAGCAGCCCGGGACTAGCGGGTGATCTCAATGAGCAGTTCTTC.

The V gene is TRBV11-2, the J gene TRBJ2-2, with a tentative D call TRBD1 (5 bases). Germline CDR1 reads SGHAT; CDR2 reads FQNNGV. The ends were cut back, 0 bases at V and 0 bases at J, with 5 bases in the middle. The CDR3 is 15 amino acids. CDR3 nucleotide sequence: TGTGCCAGCAGCTTAGAGGGGCCGAACACCGGGGAGCTGTTTTTT. As protein: CASSLEGPNTGELFF.

This clone was observed a few times. The chain recombines TRBV30 with TRBJ2-3, with D possibly matching TRBD1 (5 bases). V lost 0 bases to trimming and J lost 6 bases, with 10 bases between them. Germline CDR1 is GTSNPN and CDR2 is SVGIG (reference sequence). This CDR3 region has 13 residues. CDR3 loop: CAWSVQGLDTQYF. In nucleotides, the CDR3 is TGTGCCTGGAGTGTGCAGGGTCTGGATACGCAGTATTTT.

The V and J genes are TRBV10-3 and TRBJ2-1; D uncertain. Germline V gene data show CDR1 as ENHRY and CDR2 as SYGVKD. CDR3 length: 14 residues. Trimming pared 0 bases from V and 4 bases from J, leaving 7 bases between. The CDR3 loop reads CAISESAEYNEQFF. DNA of the CDR3: TGTGCCATCAGTGAGTCGGCAGAGTACAATGAGCAGTTCTTC.

The chain couples TRBV7-9 to TRBJ2-7; the D gene is possibly TRBD2 (5 bases). The CDR3 extends over 17 amino acids. Trimming removed 5 bases at V and 4 bases at J, with 24 bases between. Germline V gives CDR1 SEHNR, CDR2 FQNEAQ (reference sequence). For the CDR3, the DNA is TGTGCCAGCAGCAAGGCCCCCGCGGACGGGCGGAGGTACGAGCAGTACTTC. It encodes CASSKAPADGRRYEQYF.

This clone is medium-sized by share. This sequence joins TRBV5-1 and TRBJ2-7, with 8 nucleotides matching TRBD2. Germline V gene lookup returns CDR1 SGHRS and CDR2 YFSETQ. There are 15 residues in the CDR3. V shed 6 bases and J 2 bases; nucleotides not matched to a gene: 10. CDR3 sequence: CASKTGGDKPYEQYF. The CDR3 nucleotides are TGCGCCAGCAAAACGGGGGGGGACAAACCCTACGAGCAGTACTTC.

This rearrangement joins TRBV28 to TRBJ1-3, with 7 bases matching TRBD1. CDR3 length equals 16 residues. Per germline, CDR1 MDHEN and CDR2 SYDVKM. Unmatched junction bases numbered 4, after V lost 2 bases and J lost 0 bases. CDR3 sequence (DNA): TGTGCCAGCAGTTTACCCGACAGGGTCTCTGGAAACACCATATATTTT. This codes for CASSLPDRVSGNTIYF. The whole variable domain, remainder taken from reference TRBV28 and TRBJ1-3, is DVKVTQSSRYLVKRTGEKVFLECVQDMDHENMFWYRQDPGLGLRLIYFSYDVKMKEKGDIPEGYSVSREKKERFSLILESASTNQTSMYLCASSLPDRVSGNTIYFGEGSWLTVV.

The genes are TRBV7-9 and TRBJ2-3, with D possibly TRBD2 on 6 matching bases. The CDR3 is 15 amino acids. CDR1 is SEHNR, CDR2 FQNEAQ, per germline (reference sequence). With 7 bases removed from V and 4 bases from J, the gap between germline ends came to 18 bases. The CDR3 DNA reads as TGTGCCAGCACCTACTGGAGGGAGAGAGCAGATACGCAGTATTTT. Translating gives CASTYWRERADTQYF.

This chain joins TRBV5-1 and TRBJ1-3; 8 bases are shared with TRBD1. This CDR3 is 15 amino acids long. Germline CDR1 and CDR2: SGHRS and YFSETQ. V was pared by 3 bases and J by 4 bases, with 6 bases of the junction left unmatched. The CDR3 loop is CASSSTTGGGNTIYF. For the CDR3, the DNA is TGCGCCAGCAGCTCAACAACAGGGGGAGGAAACACCATATATTTT.

The V gene is TRBV7-2, the J gene TRBJ1-2; TRBD1 might be the D (5 bases). Trimming cost V 3 bases and J 13 bases, with 21 bases left between them. The CDR3 is 14 residues long. The germline V gene has CDR1 SGHTA and CDR2 FQGNSA. The CDR3 DNA follows: TGTGCCAGCAGCTTTAGTGAGGGGATCGGTAGCTCCACCTTC. It yields the protein CASSFSEGIGSSTF.

This clone has only a few counts. CDR3 DNA sequence: TGTGCCAGCTCCCATAGGGGGATCTATGGCTACACCTTC. Amino acids: CASSHRGIYGYTF. The chain joins TRBV18 to TRBJ1-2; D might be TRBD1 (6 bases). Trimming removed 6 bases from V and 4 bases from J, with 12 bases in between. This CDR3 is 13 amino acids long. Germline loops: CDR1 KGHSH, CDR2 LQKENI.

J is TRBJ1-4 and V is TRBV2; D ambiguous. V gave up 7 bases and J gave up 4 bases, with 13 bases separating them. Germline V lookup: CDR1 SNHLY, CDR2 FYNNEI. The length of the CDR3 is 14 residues. The CDR3 sequence: CASIQDRDNEKLFF. Written as DNA, the CDR3 is TGTGCCAGCATTCAGGACCGAGATAATGAAAAACTGTTTTTT.

The chain couples TRBV7-2 to TRBJ2-7; D is possibly TRBD1 (6 bases). The germline CDR1 and CDR2 sequences are SGHTA and FQGNSA. Trimming removed 3 bases from V and 2 bases from J, with 11 bases in between. The CDR3 totals 14 residues. The CDR3 loop is CASSLGRGPYEQYF. In DNA form, the CDR3 reads TGTGCCAGCAGCTTGGGCAGGGGACCCTACGAGCAGTACTTC.

The chain combines TRBV7-9 with TRBJ2-2; D is unclear. Trimming stripped 2 bases from V and 9 bases from J, with 13 bases between. The V gene's germline CDR1 is SEHNR and CDR2 FQNEAQ (reference sequence). This CDR3 has 14 amino acids. The CDR3 DNA reads as TGTGCCAGCAGCTTAACGGCGGCGGTTAGGGAGCTGTTTTTT. Its protein product is CASSLTAAVRELFF.

Worth noting for this clone: Additional DNA sequences in this sample encode the identical CDR3. The chain recombines TRBV10-3 with TRBJ1-1; D uncertain. V was shortened by 5 bases and J by 1 base, with 8 bases between the two germline ends. This CDR3 is 13 amino acids long. Germline V gene lookup returns CDR1 ENHRY and CDR2 SYGVKD. In nucleotides, the CDR3 is TGTGCCATCAGTCTGGGCGGGAACACTGAAGCTTTCTTT. Encoded protein: CAISLGGNTEAFF.

The chain couples TRBV29-1 to TRBJ1-3, with D hard to call. V dropped 8 bases and J dropped 2 bases, with 16 bases sitting between them. Per the germline V gene, CDR1 is SQVTM and CDR2 is ANQGSEA. The CDR3 spans 14 residues. CDR3 DNA sequence: TGCAGCCCAGGAAATGGGATTACTGGAAACACCATATATTTT. The encoded protein is CSPGNGITGNTIYF.